This T cell receptor (beta chain) was documented in a study of response to subunit inactivated influenza vaccine. Study observations and caveats: Authors suggested each seasonal influenza vaccination recruits few new T cells.

This clonotype was recorded many times. Its antigen is currently unknown. TCRdb reprocessed the RT-PCR reads via MiXCR and lists one record per CDR3 protein. The repertoire includes about 520,000 distinct CDR3 sequences, around 9.9% of them detected once, and less than 15% sits in the top ten. Trimming took 3 bases from V and 2 from J, leaving 20 bases between them. This CDR3 is built from 17 residues. This sequence was found in a man aged 50 to 59 who received an inactivated influenza vaccine. The chain joins TRBV12-3 or TRBV12-4 to TRBJ2-7; perhaps TRBD1 as D (5 bases). This material consisted of PBMCs from blood, taken roughly 45 days after vaccination. The CDR3 sequence is CASSLTLGVYSAYEQYF. The CDR3 bases are TGTGCCAGCAGTTTGACTTTAGGGGTCTACTCCGCCTACGAGCAGTACTTC.